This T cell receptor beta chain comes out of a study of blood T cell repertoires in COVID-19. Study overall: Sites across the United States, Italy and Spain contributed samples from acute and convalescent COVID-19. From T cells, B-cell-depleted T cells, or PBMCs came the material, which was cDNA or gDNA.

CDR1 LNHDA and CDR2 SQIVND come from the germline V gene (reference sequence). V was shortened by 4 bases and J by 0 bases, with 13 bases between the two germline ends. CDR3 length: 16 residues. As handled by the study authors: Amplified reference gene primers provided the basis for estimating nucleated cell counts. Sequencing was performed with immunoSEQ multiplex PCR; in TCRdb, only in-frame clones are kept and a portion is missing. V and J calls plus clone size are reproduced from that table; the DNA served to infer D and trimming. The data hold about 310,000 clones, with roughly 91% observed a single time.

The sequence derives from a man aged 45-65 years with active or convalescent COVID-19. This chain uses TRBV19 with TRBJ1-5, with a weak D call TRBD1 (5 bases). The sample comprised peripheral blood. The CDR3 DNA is TGTGCCAGTAGTACAACAGGTATCTATAGCAATCAGCCCCAGCATTTT. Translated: CASSTTGIYSNQPQHF.